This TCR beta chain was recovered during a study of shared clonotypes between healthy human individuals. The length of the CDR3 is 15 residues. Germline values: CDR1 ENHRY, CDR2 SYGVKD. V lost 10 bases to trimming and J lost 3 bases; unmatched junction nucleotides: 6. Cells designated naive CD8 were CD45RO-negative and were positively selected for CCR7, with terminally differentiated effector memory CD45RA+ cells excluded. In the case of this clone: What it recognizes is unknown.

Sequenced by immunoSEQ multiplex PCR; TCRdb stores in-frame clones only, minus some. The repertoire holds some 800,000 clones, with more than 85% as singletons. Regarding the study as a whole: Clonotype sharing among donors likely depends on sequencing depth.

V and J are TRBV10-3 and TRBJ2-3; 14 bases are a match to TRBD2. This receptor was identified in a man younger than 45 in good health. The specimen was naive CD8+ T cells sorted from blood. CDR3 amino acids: CATGLAGAGTDTQYF. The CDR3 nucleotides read TGTGCCACGGGACTAGCGGGAGCTGGTACAGATACGCAGTATTTT.